Listed here are 22 T cell receptor beta chains from one sample, sequenced in a study of T-cell memory formation after mild COVID-19 (dated by TCRdb to 2020 to 2023). Libraries were built with 5' RACE. Sequencing used an Illumina NovaSeq 6000. TCRdb cleaned the public reads at Q25 with fastp, built clones with MiXCR and kept in-frame beta chains. One record per CDR3 amino acid sequence lists the most common genes and DNA. This sample comprises 540,000 or so distinct CDR3 sequences, around 21% of them detected only once. Roughly an eighth of the sample is held by the ten biggest clonotypes. Source material: PBMCs or a T cell subset sorted from them (not recorded which). The receptor set was obtained from an adult woman who had mild COVID-19 (a few samples of this study predate the infection). The sample titles of this study are shuffled in the database, so cell type and time point are left out; the donor was told from shared clones.

The V call is TRBV11-2, the J call TRBJ2-3; TRBD1 agrees at 11 bases. CDR1 SGHAT and CDR2 FQNNGV come from the germline V gene. V trimming: 5 bases; J trimming: 2 bases; junction bases outside the gene matches: 3. The CDR3 consists of 15 residues. CDR3 coding DNA: TGTGCCAGCAGCCCGGGACAGGGGGACACAGATACGCAGTATTTT. As protein: CASSPGQGDTDTQYF.

This clonotype was observed a handful of times. This chain joins TRBV12-3 or TRBV12-4 and TRBJ2-3, with D possibly matching TRBD2 (5 bases). Trimming took off 3 bases at V and 6 bases at J, with 13 bases between the two ends. The CDR3 covers 14 residues. The DNA for the CDR3 is TGTGCCAGCAGTTTGTATCCTAGCTGGGATACGCAGTATTTT. It translates to CASSLYPSWDTQYF.

There are a few counts of this clonotype. A read error may produce the germline difference seen at one junction end. This chain links TRBV7-7 with TRBJ2-3, with TRBD2 matching over 9 bases. CDR3 length: 15 amino acids. Germline values: CDR1 SSHAT, CDR2 FNYEAQ (reference sequence). CDR3 nucleotide sequence: TGTGCTAGCAGCCCAATGGGACTAGCTGCGGATACGCAGTATTTT. Translation: CASSPMGLAADTQYF.

The sample holds one count of this clonotype. The CDR3 bases are TGTGCCAGCAGCCTCCCAGACAAGAATGGCTACACCTTC. It codes for CASSLPDKNGYTF. The rearrangement joins TRBV7-9 to TRBJ1-2; no firm D call. The V and J ends lost 5 bases and 6 bases respectively, with 13 bases between them. Germline CDR1 is SEHNR and CDR2 is FQNEAQ (reference sequence). The length of the CDR3 is 13 residues.

CDR3 residues: CATRGTGTAHNEQFF. The CDR3 nucleotides are TGTGCCACCAGAGGTACCGGGACAGCGCACAATGAGCAGTTCTTC. This chain connects TRBV24-1 to TRBJ2-1; 7 bases are shared with TRBD1. Germline V gene data show CDR1 as KGHDR and CDR2 as SFDVKD. CDR3 size: 15 residues. V shed 7 bases, J shed 5 bases, and the junction held 10 bases outside the gene matches.

The table lists this clonotype with a few counts. The J gene is TRBJ2-1, the V gene TRBV6-2 or TRBV6-3, with D uncertain. V was cut by 0 bases and J by 8 bases, with 14 bases left in between. The CDR3 is 15 residues long. Germline V gives CDR1 MNHEY, CDR2 SVGEGT. CDR3 DNA: TGTGCCAGCAGTTACTCTGGGGTGCCCTTGTATGAGCAGTTCTTC. Translation: CASSYSGVPLYEQFF.

In its sample, this clonotype was seen a few times. The chain joins TRBV5-4 to TRBJ2-1; TRBD2 aligns across 15 bases. J gave up 3 bases and V 4 bases, and 11 bases lay outside the gene matches. In germline, CDR1 is SGHNT, CDR2 YYREEE (reference sequence). This CDR3 has 19 residues. The CDR3 region is CASSHLGLAGGQDYNEQFF. The CDR3 DNA reads TGTGCCAGCAGCCACCTAGGACTAGCGGGAGGGCAGGACTACAATGAGCAGTTCTTC.

The sample holds a few counts of this clonotype. This chain joins TRBV7-2 and TRBJ2-7; 7 bases agree with TRBD2. This CDR3 region has 15 residues. After removal of 5 bases from V and 0 bases from J, the junction contained 7 bases not matched to a gene. CDR1 is SGHTA and CDR2 is FQGNSA in the germline V gene. Written as DNA, the CDR3 is TGTGCCAGCAGCACCGAGCGGGGAAGCTCCTACGAGCAGTACTTC. Its translation is CASSTERGSSYEQYF.

This clonotype was detected only a few times. The rearrangement uses TRBV19 and TRBJ1-5; D gene ambiguous. V was shortened by 4 bases and J by 3 bases, with 10 bases between the two germline ends. From germline, CDR1 is LNHDA and CDR2 SQIVND (reference sequence). This CDR3 is 14 amino acids long. Here the CDR3 DNA reads TGTGCCAGTAGTACGGTTAGCTTCAATCAGCCCCAGCATTTT. Translating gives CASSTVSFNQPQHF.

The chain is built from TRBV15 and TRBJ2-3; 10 bases are a match to TRBD2. The junction had 24 bases not matched to a gene; V was cut back by 6 bases and J by 0 bases. The CDR3 length is 22 residues. Germline V gene lookup returns CDR1 LNHNV and CDR2 YYDKDF (reference sequence). CDR3 region: CATRGWVNIVRAGGPSTDTQYF. CDR3 coding DNA: TGTGCCACCAGAGGATGGGTTAATATTGTGCGAGCGGGAGGGCCAAGCACAGATACGCAGTATTTT.

V and J are TRBV12-3 or TRBV12-4 and TRBJ1-2, with D maybe TRBD1 (6 bases). V dropped 6 bases and J dropped 7 bases, with 15 bases sitting between them. This CDR3 spans 13 amino acids. The CDR3 nucleotides are TGTGCCAGCAGCGCCGGGTCAGGGGCTGGCTACACCTTC. It is translated as CASSAGSGAGYTF.

V and J are TRBV6-2 or TRBV6-3 and TRBJ2-7; the D call may be TRBD1 or TRBD2 (6 bases each). The V gene's germline CDR1 is MNHEY and CDR2 SVGEGT. This CDR3 contains 16 residues. V lost 2 bases and J lost 1, with 15 bases in between. In DNA form, the CDR3 reads TGTGCCAGCAGTTACAGGGGGACTTCGCCTTCCTACGAGCAGTACTTC. Translation gives CASSYRGTSPSYEQYF.

This clonotype has only a few counts. In nucleotides, the CDR3 is TGCGCCAGCAGCGACGGAACGGGGATAACTACAGATACGCAGTATTTT. Encoded protein: CASSDGTGITTDTQYF. The V call is TRBV5-1, the J call TRBJ2-3, with a tentative D call TRBD2 (5 bases). The germline CDR1 and CDR2 sequences are SGHRS and YFSETQ. The CDR3 loop spans 16 amino acids. V was shortened by 4 bases and J by 3 bases, with 18 bases between the two germline ends.

This sequence joins TRBV5-1 and TRBJ2-3; 11 positions match TRBD2. There are 16 residues in the CDR3. CDR1 and CDR2 from the germline V gene are SGHRS and YFSETQ. The ends lost 3 bases at V and 0 bases at J; junction bases unmatched: 3. CDR3 DNA sequence: TGCGCCAGCAGCTCAAGACTAGCGGGGAGCACAGATACGCAGTATTTT. It translates to CASSSRLAGSTDTQYF.

The rearrangement joins TRBV7-9 to TRBJ1-2, with D perhaps TRBD1 (6 bases). The CDR3 is 13 amino acids. The germline V gene encodes CDR1 SEHNR and CDR2 FQNEAQ (reference sequence). The germline V and J ends were trimmed by 8 bases and 4 bases, with 14 bases remaining between them. CDR3 sequence: CASSTGTTYGYTF. CDR3 bases: TGTGCCAGCTCAACAGGGACAACCTATGGCTACACCTTC. The whole variable domain, remainder taken from reference TRBV7-9 and TRBJ1-2, is DTGVSQNPRHKITKRGQNVTFRCDPISEHNRLYWYRQTLGQGPEFLTYFQNEAQLEKSRLLSDRFSAERPKGSFSTLEIQRTEQGDSAMYLCASSTGTTYGYTFGSGTRLTVV.

The chain carries TRBV10-3 and TRBJ2-1; TRBD2 is a possible D gene (6 bases). The CDR3 runs 12 residues. V lost 0 bases to trimming and J lost 9 bases, with 6 bases between them. Germline CDR1 is ENHRY and CDR2 is SYGVKD. The CDR3 loop reads CAISESGGEQFF. The CDR3, as DNA: TGTGCCATCAGTGAGTCGGGGGGTGAGCAGTTCTTC.

A few counts support this clonotype. The chain recombines TRBV5-1 with TRBJ2-6; D is ambiguous. The CDR3 covers 16 residues. V lost 2 bases, J lost 0 bases, and 9 bases lay in between. CDR1 SGHRS and CDR2 YFSETQ come from the germline V gene. CDR3 coding DNA: TGCGCCAGCAGCTTCGGTTCACTCTCTGGGGCCAACGTCCTGACTTTC. Protein product: CASSFGSLSGANVLTF.

This clonotype was found a few times. This chain connects TRBV7-9 to TRBJ2-2, with D unclear. Germline lookup yields CDR1 SEHNR and CDR2 FQNEAQ (reference sequence). V shed 0 bases and J shed 1 base, with 9 bases lying between them. The CDR3 covers 16 residues. Here the CDR3 reads CASSLAGGRNTGELFF. In DNA, the CDR3 is TGTGCCAGCAGCTTAGCGGGTGGCAGGAACACCGGGGAGCTGTTTTTT. Full variable domain (remainder filled in from reference TRBV7-9 and TRBJ2-2): DTGVSQNPRHKITKRGQNVTFRCDPISEHNRLYWYRQTLGQGPEFLTYFQNEAQLEKSRLLSDRFSAERPKGSFSTLEIQRTEQGDSAMYLCASSLAGGRNTGELFFGEGSRLTVL.

The chain joins TRBV5-1 to TRBJ1-1; D unclear. V lost 0 bases and J 3 bases, leaving 9 bases between the germline ends. CDR1 and CDR2 (germline): SGHRS, YFSETQ. The CDR3 covers 14 residues. The CDR3 here is CASSLGLDDTEAFF. CDR3 in DNA: TGCGCCAGCAGCTTGGGGCTAGACGACACTGAAGCTTTCTTT. Variable domain in full (rest from reference TRBV5-1 and TRBJ1-1): KAGVTQTPRYLIKTRGQQVTLSCSPISGHRSVSWYQQTPGQGLQFLFEYFSETQRNKGNFPGRFSGRQFSNSRSEMNVSTLELGDSALYLCASSLGLDDTEAFFGQGTRLTVV.

This clonotype has only a few counts. CDR3 residues: CASSNPYNEQFF. The CDR3 region has the DNA TGTGCCAGCAGCAACCCATACAATGAGCAGTTCTTC. This chain joins TRBV5-5 and TRBJ2-1, with unresolved D. The CDR3 length is 12 residues. Per germline, CDR1 SGHKS and CDR2 YYEKEE (reference sequence). Trimming shortened V by 4 bases and J by 4 bases, and 6 bases separated the two germline ends.

This clonotype was seen only a few times. CDR3 nucleotides: TGCAGCGTTGATTCTACTTCTAGGGGTCCTTGGGGCTACACCTTC. As protein: CSVDSTSRGPWGYTF. The V and J genes are TRBV29-1 and TRBJ1-2, with TRBD1 as a possible D gene (5 bases). The ends were cut back, 3 bases at V and 8 bases at J, with 22 bases in the middle. The CDR3 is made up of 15 amino acids. The germline CDR1 and CDR2 sequences are SQVTM and ANQGSEA.

This clonotype was seen a handful of times. V and J are TRBV4-1 and TRBJ1-2; D is ambiguous. Germline CDR1 MGHRA, CDR2 YSYEKL. The CDR3 contains 16 residues. V shed 0 bases and J shed 3 bases, with 14 bases lying between them. The CDR3 is CASSQERGLGYYGYTF. CDR3 nucleotides: TGCGCCAGCAGCCAAGAAAGAGGGCTGGGCTACTATGGCTACACCTTC.